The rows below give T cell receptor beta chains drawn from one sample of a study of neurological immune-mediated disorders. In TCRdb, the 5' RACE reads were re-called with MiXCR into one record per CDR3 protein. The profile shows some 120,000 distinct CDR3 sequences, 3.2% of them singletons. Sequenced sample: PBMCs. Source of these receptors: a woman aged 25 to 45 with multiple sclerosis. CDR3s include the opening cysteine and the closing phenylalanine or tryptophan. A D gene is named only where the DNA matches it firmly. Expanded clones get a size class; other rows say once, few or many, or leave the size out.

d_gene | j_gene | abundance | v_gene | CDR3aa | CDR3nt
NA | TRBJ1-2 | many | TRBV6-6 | CASGGKAGQRTGYTF | TGTGCCAGCGGGGGGAAAGCGGGCCAGAGGACTGGCTACACCTTC
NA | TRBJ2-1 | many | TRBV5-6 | CASSLAVNNEQFF | TGTGCCAGCAGCTTGGCCGTTAACAATGAGCAGTTCTTC
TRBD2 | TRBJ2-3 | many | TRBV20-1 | CSAHSGRGTDTQYF | TGCAGTGCTCACAGCGGGAGAGGGACAGATACGCAGTATTTT
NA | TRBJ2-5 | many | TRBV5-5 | CASSLSDQETQYF | TGTGCCAGCAGCTTGTCGGACCAAGAGACCCAGTACTTC
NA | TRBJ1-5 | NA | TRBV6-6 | CASRIVFSDRINNQPQHF | TGTGCCAGCAGAATCGTGTTTTCCGACAGAATCAACAATCAGCCCCAGCATTTT
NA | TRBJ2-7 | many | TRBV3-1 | CASSQGRPRLAYEQYF | TGTGCCAGCAGCCAAGGGCGGCCCCGTCTAGCCTACGAGCAGTACTTC
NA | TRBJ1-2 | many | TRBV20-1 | CSATPGVVGYTF | TGCAGTGCTACCCCGGGGGTGGTTGGCTACACCTTC
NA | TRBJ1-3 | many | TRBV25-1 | CASSEGLTGNTIYF | TGTGCCAGCAGTGAGGGGCTGACTGGAAACACCATATATTTT
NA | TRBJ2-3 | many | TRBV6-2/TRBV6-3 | CASSYGSGSTDTQYF | TGTGCCAGCAGTTACGGCTCGGGCTCCACAGATACGCAGTATTTT
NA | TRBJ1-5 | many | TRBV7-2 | CASSSTGVGQHF | TGTGCCAGCAGCTCGACAGGCGTCGGCCAGCATTTT
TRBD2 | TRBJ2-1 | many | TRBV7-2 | CASSWDYDNEQFF | TGTGCCAGCAGCTGGGACTACGACAATGAGCAGTTCTTC
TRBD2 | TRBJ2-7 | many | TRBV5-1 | CASSLFAGEAYEQYF | TGCGCCAGCAGCTTGTTCGCGGGAGAGGCCTACGAGCAGTACTTC
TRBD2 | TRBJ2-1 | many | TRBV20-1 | CSAPARRREGNEQFF | TGCAGTGCGCCGGCCCGTCGGCGGGAGGGGAATGAGCAGTTCTTC
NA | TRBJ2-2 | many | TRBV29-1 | CSGRQGPTGELFF | TGCAGCGGGAGGCAGGGGCCCACCGGGGAGCTGTTTTTT
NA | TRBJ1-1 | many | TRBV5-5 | CASQTGNTEAFF | TGTGCCAGCCAAACAGGGAACACTGAAGCTTTCTTT
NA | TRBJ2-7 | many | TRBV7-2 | CASSLVQASYEQYF | TGTGCCAGCAGCTTAGTGCAGGCATCATACGAGCAGTACTTC
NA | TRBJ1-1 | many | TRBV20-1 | CSARRQRAFF | TGCAGTGCCCGTCGTCAGCGAGCTTTCTTT
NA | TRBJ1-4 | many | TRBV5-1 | CASSLAMGTNEKLFF | TGCGCCAGCAGCTTGGCAATGGGGACTAATGAAAAACTGTTTTTT
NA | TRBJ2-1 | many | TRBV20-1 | CSASRGPSYNEQFF | TGCAGTGCTAGTCGGGGCCCTAGTTACAATGAGCAGTTCTTC
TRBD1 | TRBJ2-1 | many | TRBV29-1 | CSVPGTGGREQFF | TGCAGCGTGCCCGGGACAGGGGGCCGTGAGCAGTTCTTC
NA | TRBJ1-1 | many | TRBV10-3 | CAISARGALVYTEAFF | TGTGCCATCAGTGCGCGGGGGGCCTTAGTGTACACTGAAGCTTTCTTT
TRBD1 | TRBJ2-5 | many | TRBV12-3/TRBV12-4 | CASSWGQGMETQYF | TGTGCCAGCAGTTGGGGACAGGGGATGGAGACCCAGTACTTC
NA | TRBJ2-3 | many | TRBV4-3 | CASSQDSRTATDTQYF | TGCGCCAGCAGCCAAGATTCTAGAACAGCAACAGATACGCAGTATTTT
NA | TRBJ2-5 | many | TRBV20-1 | CSARGQETQYF | TGCAGTGCTAGAGGCCAAGAGACCCAGTACTTC
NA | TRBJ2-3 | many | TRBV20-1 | CSARGTAGADTQYF | TGCAGTGCTAGAGGGACAGCCGGGGCAGATACGCAGTATTTT
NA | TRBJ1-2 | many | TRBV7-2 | CASSQAGSRPPYYGYTF | TGTGCCAGCAGCCAGGCAGGATCGCGGCCCCCATACTATGGCTACACCTTC
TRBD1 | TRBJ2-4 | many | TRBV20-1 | CSARDLDRGLDIQYF | TGCAGTGCTAGAGATCTGGACAGGGGGTTGGACATTCAGTACTTC
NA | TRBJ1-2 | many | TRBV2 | CASSEGRGQPEGYTF | TGTGCCAGCAGTGAGGGTCGAGGACAGCCTGAGGGCTACACCTTC
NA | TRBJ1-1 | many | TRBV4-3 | CASSQDGGLDTEAFF | TGCGCCAGCAGCCAAGATGGAGGTCTGGACACTGAAGCTTTCTTT
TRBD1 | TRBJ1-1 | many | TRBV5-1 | CASSLVPNRGTEAFF | TGCGCCAGCAGCTTGGTTCCAAACAGGGGCACTGAAGCTTTCTTT
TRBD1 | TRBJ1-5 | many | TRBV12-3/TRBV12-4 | CASSQQGARQPQHF | TGTGCCAGCAGTCAACAGGGGGCACGACAGCCCCAGCATTTT
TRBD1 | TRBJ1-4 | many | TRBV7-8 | CASSQGGEKLFF | TGTGCCAGCAGCCAGGGGGGGGAAAAACTGTTTTTT
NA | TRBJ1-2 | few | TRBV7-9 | CASSLVLGGQSNYGYTF | TGTGCCAGCAGCTTAGTCTTGGGGGGCCAGAGTAACTATGGCTACACCTTC
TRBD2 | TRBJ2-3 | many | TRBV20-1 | CSASLTLGAFGAGGPADTQYF | TGCAGTGCTAGTCTAACCTTGGGAGCATTCGGGGCGGGAGGGCCGGCTGATACGCAGTATTTT
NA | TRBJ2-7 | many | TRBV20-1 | CSARVSGNPYEQYF | TGCAGTGCTAGAGTATCCGGGAACCCCTACGAGCAGTACTTC
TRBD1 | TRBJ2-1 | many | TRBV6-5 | CASRTGRREQFF | TGTGCCAGCAGGACAGGGCGTCGGGAGCAGTTCTTC
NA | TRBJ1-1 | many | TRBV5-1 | CASTPGTALGTEAFF | TGCGCCAGCACCCCGGGGACCGCCTTGGGCACTGAAGCTTTCTTT
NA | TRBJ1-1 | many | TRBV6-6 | CASSWGGAENTEAFF | TGTGCCAGCAGTTGGGGAGGTGCAGAGAACACTGAAGCTTTCTTT
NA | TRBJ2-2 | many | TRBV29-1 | CSAQSSGADTGELFF | TGCAGCGCGCAGAGCTCAGGGGCGGACACCGGGGAGCTGTTTTTT
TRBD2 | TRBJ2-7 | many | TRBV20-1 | CSARFSGALSYEQYF | TGCAGTGCTAGATTCAGCGGGGCACTCTCCTACGAGCAGTACTTC
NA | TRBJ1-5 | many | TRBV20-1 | CSARAADPGHQPQHF | TGCAGTGCTAGGGCGGCCGACCCGGGGCATCAGCCCCAGCATTTT
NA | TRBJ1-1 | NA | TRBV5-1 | CASSLDGRGNTEAFF | TGCGCCAGCAGCTTGGACGGCAGGGGGAACACTGAAGCTTTCTTT